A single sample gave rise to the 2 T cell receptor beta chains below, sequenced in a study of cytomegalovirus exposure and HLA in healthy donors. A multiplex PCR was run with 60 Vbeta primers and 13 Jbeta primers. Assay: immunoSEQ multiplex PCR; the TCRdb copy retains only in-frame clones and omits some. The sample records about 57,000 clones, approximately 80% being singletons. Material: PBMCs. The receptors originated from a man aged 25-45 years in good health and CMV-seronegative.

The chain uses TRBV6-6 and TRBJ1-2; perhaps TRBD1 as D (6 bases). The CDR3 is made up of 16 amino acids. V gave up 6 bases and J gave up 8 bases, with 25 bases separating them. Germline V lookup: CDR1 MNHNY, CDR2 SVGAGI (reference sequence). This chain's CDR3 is CASSLDSSGLVEGYTF. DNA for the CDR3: TGTGCCAGCAGCCTGGACAGTTCTGGCTTGGTCGAAGGCTACACCTTC.

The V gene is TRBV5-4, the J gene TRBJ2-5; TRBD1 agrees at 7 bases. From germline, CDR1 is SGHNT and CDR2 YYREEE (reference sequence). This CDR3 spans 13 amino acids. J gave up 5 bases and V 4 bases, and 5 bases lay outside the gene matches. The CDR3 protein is CASSRQGTETQYF. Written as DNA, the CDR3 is TGTGCCAGCAGCAGACAGGGTACGGAGACCCAGTACTTC.